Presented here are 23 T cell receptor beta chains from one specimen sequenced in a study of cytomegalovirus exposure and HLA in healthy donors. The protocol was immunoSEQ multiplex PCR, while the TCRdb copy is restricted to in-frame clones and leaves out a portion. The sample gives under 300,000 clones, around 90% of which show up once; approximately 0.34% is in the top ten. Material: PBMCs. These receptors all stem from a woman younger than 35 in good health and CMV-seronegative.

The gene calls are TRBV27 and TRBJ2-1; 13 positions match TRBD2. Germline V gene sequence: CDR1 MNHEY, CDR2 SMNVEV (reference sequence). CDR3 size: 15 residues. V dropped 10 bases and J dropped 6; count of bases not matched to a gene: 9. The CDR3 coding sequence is TGTGCCACGAACCCCGGGACTAGCGGGGTCAATGAGCAGTTCTTC. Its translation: CATNPGTSGVNEQFF.

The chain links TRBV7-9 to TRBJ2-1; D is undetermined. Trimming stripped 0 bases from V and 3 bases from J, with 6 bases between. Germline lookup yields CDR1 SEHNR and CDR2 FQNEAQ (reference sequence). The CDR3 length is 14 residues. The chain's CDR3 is CASSLALVYNEQFF. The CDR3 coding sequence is TGTGCCAGCAGCTTAGCGCTAGTCTACAATGAGCAGTTCTTC.

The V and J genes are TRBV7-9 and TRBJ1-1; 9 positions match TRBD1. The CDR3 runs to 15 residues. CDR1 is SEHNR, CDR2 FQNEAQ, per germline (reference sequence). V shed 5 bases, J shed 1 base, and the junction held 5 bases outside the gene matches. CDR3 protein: CASSDRGQGNTEAFF. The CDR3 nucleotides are TGTGCCAGCAGCGATCGGGGACAGGGGAACACTGAAGCTTTCTTT.

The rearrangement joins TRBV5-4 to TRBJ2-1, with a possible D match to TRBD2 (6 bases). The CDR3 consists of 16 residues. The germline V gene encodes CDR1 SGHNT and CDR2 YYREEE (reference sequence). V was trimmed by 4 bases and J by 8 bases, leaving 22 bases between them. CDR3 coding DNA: TGTGCCAGCAGCCGCGTGGCGGCGGGGATCGGTCATGAGCAGTTCTTC. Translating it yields CASSRVAAGIGHEQFF.

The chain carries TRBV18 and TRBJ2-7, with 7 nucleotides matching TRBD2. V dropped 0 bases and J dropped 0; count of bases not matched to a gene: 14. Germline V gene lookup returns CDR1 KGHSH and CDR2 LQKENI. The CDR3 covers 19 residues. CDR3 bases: TGTGCCAGCTCACCACCGGCGGGGGTTGTGGGTTTTGACTCCTACGAGCAGTACTTC. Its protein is CASSPPAGVVGFDSYEQYF.

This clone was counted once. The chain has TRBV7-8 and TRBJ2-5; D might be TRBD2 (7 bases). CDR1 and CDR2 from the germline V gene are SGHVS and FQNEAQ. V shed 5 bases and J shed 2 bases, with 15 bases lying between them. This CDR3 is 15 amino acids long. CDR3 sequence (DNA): TGTGCCAGCAGCCCCGAGGGGGGGCCACAAGAGACCCAGTACTTC. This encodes CASSPEGGPQETQYF.

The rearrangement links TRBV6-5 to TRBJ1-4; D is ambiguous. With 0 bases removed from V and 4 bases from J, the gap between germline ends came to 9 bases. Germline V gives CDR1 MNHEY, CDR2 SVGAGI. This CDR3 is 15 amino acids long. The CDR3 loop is CASSYSIGYNEKLFF. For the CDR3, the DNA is TGTGCCAGCAGTTACTCGATCGGGTATAATGAAAAACTGTTTTTT.

CDR3 residues: CASSYFAGQETQYF. CDR3 nucleotide sequence: TGTGCCAGCAGTTACTTTGCGGGCCAAGAGACCCAGTACTTC. This rearrangement joins TRBV27 to TRBJ2-5, with D possibly TRBD2 on 5 matching bases. CDR3 length equals 14 residues. With 4 bases removed from V and 1 base from J, the gap between germline ends came to 10 bases. The germline gives CDR1 MNHEY, CDR2 SMNVEV (reference sequence).

The CDR3 sequence is CASSPPRSLNTEAFF. For the CDR3, the DNA is TGTGCCAGCAGTCCGCCTCGGAGCCTGAACACTGAAGCTTTCTTT. The chain is built from TRBV6-5 and TRBJ1-1; the D is unclear. V was clipped by 5 bases and J by 0 bases, with 13 bases between them. The germline V gene encodes CDR1 MNHEY and CDR2 SVGAGI. CDR3 length: 15 amino acids.

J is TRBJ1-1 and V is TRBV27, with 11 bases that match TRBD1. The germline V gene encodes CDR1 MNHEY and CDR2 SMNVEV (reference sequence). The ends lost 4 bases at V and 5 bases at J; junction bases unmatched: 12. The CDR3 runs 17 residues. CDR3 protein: CASSSRTGGNGGTEAFF. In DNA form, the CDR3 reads TGTGCCAGCAGTTCCAGGACAGGGGGCAACGGAGGGACTGAAGCTTTCTTT.

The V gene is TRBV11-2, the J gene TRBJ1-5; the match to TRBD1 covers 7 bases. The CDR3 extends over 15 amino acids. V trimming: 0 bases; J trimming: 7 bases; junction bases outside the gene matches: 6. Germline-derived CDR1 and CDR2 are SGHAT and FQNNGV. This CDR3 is CASSLDSGGNQPQHF. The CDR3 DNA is TGTGCCAGCAGCTTAGATTCAGGGGGAAACCAGCCCCAGCATTTT.

For the CDR3, the DNA is TGTGCCAGCAGCTTGGAGGCCGTGCGGACCCTAGCCCATCGGTACGAGCAGTACTTC. This codes for CASSLEAVRTLAHRYEQYF. The V and J genes are TRBV11-1 and TRBJ2-7; TRBD2 might be the D (5 bases). From germline, CDR1 is SGHAT and CDR2 FQDESV (reference sequence). V lost 3 bases to trimming and J lost 4 bases, with 28 bases between them. The length of the CDR3 is 19 residues.

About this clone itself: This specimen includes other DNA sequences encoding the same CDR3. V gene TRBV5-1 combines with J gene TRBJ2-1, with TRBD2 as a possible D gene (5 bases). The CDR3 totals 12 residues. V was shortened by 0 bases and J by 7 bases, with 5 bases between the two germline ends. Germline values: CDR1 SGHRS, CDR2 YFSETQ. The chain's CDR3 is CASSLAGNEQFF. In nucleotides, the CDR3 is TGCGCCAGCAGCTTGGCGGGGAATGAGCAGTTCTTC.

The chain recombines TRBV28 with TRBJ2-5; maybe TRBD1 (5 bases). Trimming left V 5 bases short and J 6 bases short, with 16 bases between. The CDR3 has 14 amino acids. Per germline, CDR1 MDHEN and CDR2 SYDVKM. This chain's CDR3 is CASSLDSPKQTQYF. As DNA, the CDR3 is TGTGCCAGCAGTCTTGACAGTCCCAAACAGACCCAGTACTTC.

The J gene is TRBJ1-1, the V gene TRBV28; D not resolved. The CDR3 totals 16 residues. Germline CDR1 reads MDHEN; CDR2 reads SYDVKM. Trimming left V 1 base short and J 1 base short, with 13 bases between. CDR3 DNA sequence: TGTGCCAGCAGTTTATTGGAGACCCTAAGGAACACTGAAGCTTTCTTT. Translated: CASSLLETLRNTEAFF.

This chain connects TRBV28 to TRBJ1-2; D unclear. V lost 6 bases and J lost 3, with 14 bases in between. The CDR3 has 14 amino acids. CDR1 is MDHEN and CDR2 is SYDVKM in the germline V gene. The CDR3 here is CASSSGLKDYGYTF. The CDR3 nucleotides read TGTGCCAGCAGCTCCGGGTTAAAGGACTATGGCTACACCTTC.

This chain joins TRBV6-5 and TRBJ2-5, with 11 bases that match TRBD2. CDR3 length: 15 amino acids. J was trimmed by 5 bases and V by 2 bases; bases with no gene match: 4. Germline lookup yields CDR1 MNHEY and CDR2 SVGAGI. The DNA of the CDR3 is TGTGCCAGCAGTTACGATAGCGGGGGGGCGGAGACCCAGTACTTC. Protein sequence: CASSYDSGGAETQYF.

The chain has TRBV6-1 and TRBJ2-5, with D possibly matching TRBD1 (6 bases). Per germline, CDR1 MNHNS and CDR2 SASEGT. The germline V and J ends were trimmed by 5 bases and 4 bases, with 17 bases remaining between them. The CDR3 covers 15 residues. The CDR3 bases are TGTGCCAGCAGTCTAAAACGGCAGGGGAGAGAGACCCAGTACTTC. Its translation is CASSLKRQGRETQYF.

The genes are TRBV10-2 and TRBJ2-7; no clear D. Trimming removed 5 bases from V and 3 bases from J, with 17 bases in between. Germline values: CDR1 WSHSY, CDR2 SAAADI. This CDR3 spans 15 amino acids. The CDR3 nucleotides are TGCGCCAGCAGTTCTGACATCCCCCTAATCTACGAGCAGTACTTC. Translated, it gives CASSSDIPLIYEQYF.

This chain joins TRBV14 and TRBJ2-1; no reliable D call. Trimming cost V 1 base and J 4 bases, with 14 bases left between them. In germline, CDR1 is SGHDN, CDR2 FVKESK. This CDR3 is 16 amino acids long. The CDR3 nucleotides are TGTGCCAGCAGCCAAGCTAGAGGAGCAGATTACAATGAGCAGTTCTTC. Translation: CASSQARGADYNEQFF.

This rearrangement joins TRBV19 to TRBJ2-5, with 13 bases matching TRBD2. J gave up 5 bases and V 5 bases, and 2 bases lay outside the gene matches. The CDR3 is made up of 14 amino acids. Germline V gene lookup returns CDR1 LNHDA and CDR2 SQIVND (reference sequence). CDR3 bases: TGTGCCAGTAGTCCGGGACTAGCGGGGGAGACCCAGTACTTC. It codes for CASSPGLAGETQYF.

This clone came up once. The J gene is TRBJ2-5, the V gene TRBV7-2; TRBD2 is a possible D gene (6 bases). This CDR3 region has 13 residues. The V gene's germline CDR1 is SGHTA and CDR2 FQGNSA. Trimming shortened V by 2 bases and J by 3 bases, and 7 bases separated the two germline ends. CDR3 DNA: TGTGCCAGCAGCTTAAGGAGGGAAGAGACCCAGTACTTC. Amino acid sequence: CASSLRREETQYF.

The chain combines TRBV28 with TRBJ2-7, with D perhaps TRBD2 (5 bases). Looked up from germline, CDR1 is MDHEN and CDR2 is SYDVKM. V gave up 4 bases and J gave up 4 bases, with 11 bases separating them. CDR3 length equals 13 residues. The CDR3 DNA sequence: TGTGCCAGCAGTTCGCCCCGGGGATACGAGCAGTACTTC. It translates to CASSSPRGYEQYF.